A selection of T cell receptor beta chains follows, all from one sample in a study of blood T cells in healthy people across ages. TCRdb itself ran the 5' RACE reads through MiXCR, one entry per CDR3 protein. The table lists some 800,000 distinct CDR3 sequences, more than 20% of them singletons. This sample was also put to use in a study of T cells of mothers and their children.

Specimen: blood. These receptors came from a boy between 10 and 17 years old in good health. Both conserved end residues are part of each CDR3. The D gene is left open where the match is weak. Not all rows give a size; the values are once, few, many and, for expanded clones, a class.

TRBD1,TRBJ2-6,TRBV4-3,NA,CASSQDGDRPPANVLTF,TGCGCCAGCAGCCAAGATGGGGACAGGCCTCCCGCCAACGTCCTGACTTTC
NA,TRBJ1-5,TRBV3-1,few,CASSQRDSNQPQHF,TGTGCCAGCAGCCAACGTGATAGCAATCAGCCCCAGCATTTT
TRBD2,TRBJ2-3,TRBV6-5,few,CASSTLAASTDTQYF,TGTGCCAGCAGTACCCTAGCGGCTAGCACAGATACGCAGTATTTT
NA,TRBJ1-4,TRBV18,NA,CASSPELPRGEKLFF,TGTGCCAGCTCACCAGAACTGCCACGGGGTGAAAAACTGTTTTTT
NA,TRBJ1-4,TRBV20-1,few,CSARQTDEKLFF,TGCAGTGCCAGACAAACAGACGAAAAACTGTTTTTT
NA,TRBJ2-1,TRBV3-1,NA,CASSQGWGSYNEQFF,TGTGCCAGCAGCCAAGGATGGGGCTCCTACAATGAGCAGTTCTTC
TRBD2,TRBJ2-7,TRBV6-5,NA,CASSYSLPGLAGYEQYF,TGTGCCAGCAGTTACTCGCTCCCGGGACTAGCGGGATACGAGCAGTACTTC
NA,TRBJ1-3,TRBV6-1,NA,CAISDLFDGNTIYF,TGTGCCATCAGTGACCTATTCGACGGAAACACCATATATTTT
TRBD2,TRBJ2-3,TRBV5-1,NA,CASSLPAGETDTQYF,TGCGCCAGCAGCTTGCCGGCGGGAGAGACAGATACGCAGTATTTT
TRBD1,TRBJ1-1,TRBV6-5,few,CASSYGTGTEAFF,TGTGCCAGCAGTTACGGGACAGGGACTGAAGCTTTCTTT
NA,TRBJ1-1,TRBV6-5,NA,CASSYSKGEAFF,TGTGCCAGCAGTTACTCGAAGGGCGAAGCTTTCTTT
TRBD1,TRBJ1-1,TRBV12-3/TRBV12-4,few,CASRPTGTGIFEAFF,TGTGCCAGCAGGCCAACCGGGACAGGAATTTTTGAAGCTTTCTTT
NA,TRBJ2-4,TRBV3-1,few,CASSHWAGAKNIQYF,TGTGCCAGCAGCCACTGGGCGGGAGCCAAAAACATTCAGTACTTC
NA,TRBJ1-1,TRBV4-1,few,CASSQSVGGGRRMNTEAFF,TGCGCCAGCAGCCAAAGTGTGGGGGGGGGCAGGCGAATGAACACTGAAGCTTTCTTT
NA,TRBJ2-1,TRBV7-2,NA,CASSRTGGQSYNEQFF,TGTGCCAGCAGCCGGACGGGGGGACAGTCCTACAATGAGCAGTTCTTC
TRBD2,TRBJ2-3,TRBV20-1,NA,CSARPGLAGAEWDTQYF,TGCAGTGCTAGACCGGGACTAGCGGGGGCAGAGTGGGATACGCAGTATTTT
NA,TRBJ1-1,TRBV9,few,CASSVGVRSNTEAFF,TGTGCCAGCAGCGTAGGGGTTAGGAGCAACACTGAAGCTTTCTTT
NA,TRBJ2-3,TRBV4-1,few,CASSQVTGLKVRQYF,TGCGCCAGCAGCCAAGTAACAGGCCTAAAGGTCCGACAGTATTTT
NA,TRBJ2-1,TRBV20-1,few,CSATETGSYNEQFF,TGCAGTGCTACAGAAACTGGGTCCTACAATGAGCAGTTCTTC
NA,TRBJ2-5,TRBV9,few,CAGSPFQGSGSQETQYF,TGTGCCGGCAGCCCATTCCAGGGTAGCGGCTCTCAAGAGACCCAGTACTTC
TRBD2,TRBJ2-2,TRBV7-2,NA,CASSFSTSGAVGLFF,TGTGCCAGCAGCTTTTCAACTAGCGGGGCGGTGGGGCTGTTTTTT
TRBD2,TRBJ2-7,TRBV12-3/TRBV12-4,NA,CASSFIVGGLYEQYF,TGTGCCAGCAGTTTCATTGTGGGAGGGCTATACGAGCAGTACTTC
TRBD1,TRBJ1-4,TRBV12-3/TRBV12-4,few,CASRRGTGGVVEKLFF,TGTGCCAGCAGGCGCGGGACAGGGGGAGTTGTTGAAAAACTGTTTTTT
TRBD2,TRBJ2-1,TRBV28,NA,CASSFLTSGPTTISYNEQFF,TGTGCCAGCAGTTTCCTGACTAGCGGGCCTACTACGATCTCCTACAATGAGCAGTTCTTC
NA,TRBJ2-5,TRBV6-2/TRBV6-3,few,CASSYPPQYF,TGTGCCAGCAGTTACCCTCCCCAGTACTTC
TRBD1,TRBJ2-5,TRBV28,NA,CDSSLWDRVRQETQYF,TGTGACAGCAGTTTATGGGACAGGGTCCGACAAGAGACCCAGTACTTC
TRBD1,TRBJ1-4,TRBV29-1,many,CSARQGATTNEKLFF,TGCAGCGCCAGACAGGGGGCGACAACTAATGAAAAACTGTTTTTT
TRBD1,TRBJ1-1,TRBV25-1,few,CASSEGRGLAFF,TGTGCCAGCAGTGAAGGGAGGGGGCTAGCTTTCTTT
TRBD1,TRBJ1-2,TRBV9,NA,CASSVNPGQASNYGYTF,TGTGCCAGCAGCGTAAACCCGGGACAGGCCTCCAACTATGGCTACACCTTC
TRBD1,TRBJ1-2,TRBV4-2,NA,CASSQDRDRAGYTF,TGTGCCAGCAGCCAAGATAGGGACAGGGCTGGCTACACCTTC
NA,TRBJ2-5,TRBV28,NA,CGQTTHFGETRYF,TGCGGGCAGACAACACATTTCGGAGAGACCCGGTACTTC
NA,TRBJ2-1,TRBV6-2/TRBV6-3,NA,CASSYLGGEQFF,TGTGCCAGCAGTTACCTCGGCGGTGAGCAGTTCTTC
NA,TRBJ2-7,TRBV7-2,NA,CASSLFGQESYF,TGTGCCAGCAGCTTATTCGGCCAAGAGTCGTACTTC
NA,TRBJ2-5,TRBV7-2,many,CASSLALETQYF,TGTGCCAGCAGCTTAGCGCTTGAGACCCAGTACTTC
TRBD1,TRBJ1-2,TRBV10-3,NA,CAIRGQGAGNGYTF,TGTGCCATCAGGGGACAGGGTGCTGGTAATGGCTACACCTTC
TRBD1,TRBJ2-7,TRBV29-1,NA,CSITQGKRYEQYF,TGCAGCATTACACAGGGGAAGCGGTACGAGCAGTACTTC
TRBD1,TRBJ2-3,TRBV7-9,NA,CASSLAGTGPSTDTQYF,TGTGCCAGCAGCTTAGCTGGGACAGGGCCTAGCACAGATACGCAGTATTTT
NA,TRBJ1-5,TRBV10-3,few,CATSPGQNNQPQHF,TGTGCCACCAGCCCCGGACAGAACAATCAGCCCCAGCATTTT
NA,TRBJ2-4,TRBV6-2/TRBV6-3,NA,CASSPPSSVIQYF,TGTGCCAGCAGCCCTCCTTCTAGCGTCATTCAGTACTTC
TRBD2,TRBJ2-5,TRBV20-1,NA,CSARDPTGLAGETQYF,TGCAGTGCTAGAGATCCGACGGGACTAGCAGGAGAGACCCAGTACTTC
NA,TRBJ2-5,TRBV7-2,once,CASSLQGPQETQYF,TGTGCCAGCAGCTTACAGGGACCCCAAGAGACCCAGTACTTC
NA,TRBJ1-2,TRBV28,few,CASSLYQQGTANYGYTF,TGTGCCAGCAGTTTATACCAACAGGGAACGGCTAACTATGGCTACACCTTC
NA,TRBJ2-7,TRBV7-9,NA,CASSLSIRESHEQYF,TGTGCCAGCAGCTTATCTATCCGGGAGTCCCACGAGCAGTACTTC
NA,TRBJ2-3,TRBV6-4,NA,CATSFTQRDTQYF,TGTGCCACCAGCTTTACCCAAAGAGATACGCAGTATTTT
NA,TRBJ2-7,TRBV7-2,few,CASRDWTKSGEQYF,TGTGCCAGCAGGGACTGGACCAAATCTGGCGAGCAGTACTTC
TRBD1,TRBJ2-6,TRBV6-2/TRBV6-3,many,CASSWTGGSGANVLTF,TGTGCCAGCAGTTGGACAGGGGGCTCTGGGGCCAACGTCCTGACTTTC
NA,TRBJ2-5,TRBV4-2,few,CASSQGGLGETQYF,TGTGCCAGCAGCCAAGGGGGGCTAGGAGAGACCCAGTACTTC
NA,TRBJ2-5,TRBV5-1,NA,CASSLEGWLQETQYF,TGCGCCAGCAGCTTGGAAGGGTGGCTCCAAGAGACCCAGTACTTC
TRBD2,TRBJ2-5,TRBV10-3,few,CAISEVGGETQYF,TGTGCCATCAGTGAGGTCGGGGGGGAGACCCAGTACTTC